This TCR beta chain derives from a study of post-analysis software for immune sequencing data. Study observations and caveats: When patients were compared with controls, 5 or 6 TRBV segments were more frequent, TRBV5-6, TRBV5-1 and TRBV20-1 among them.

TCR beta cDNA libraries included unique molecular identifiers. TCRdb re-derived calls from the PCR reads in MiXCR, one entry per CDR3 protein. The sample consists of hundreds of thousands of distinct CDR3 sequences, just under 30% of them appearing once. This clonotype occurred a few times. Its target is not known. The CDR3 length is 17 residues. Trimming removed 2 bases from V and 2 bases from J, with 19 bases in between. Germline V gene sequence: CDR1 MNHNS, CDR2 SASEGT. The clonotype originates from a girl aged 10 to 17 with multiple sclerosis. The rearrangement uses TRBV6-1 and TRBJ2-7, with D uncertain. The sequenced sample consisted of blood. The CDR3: CASSEPTIRIATYEQYF. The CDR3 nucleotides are TGTGCCAGCAGTGAACCGACCATCCGCATCGCGACCTACGAGCAGTACTTC.